These T cell receptor beta chains were read from a single sample in a study of blood T cell repertoires in COVID-19. Assay: immunoSEQ multiplex PCR; the TCRdb copy retains only in-frame clones and omits some. The sample consists of about 200,000 clones, about 90% of them appearing once. The sequencing sample was made of PBMCs or T cells enriched from blood (not recorded which). These receptors originate from a woman in her 30s with acute COVID-19. The CDR3 runs from the conserved cysteine through the conserved F or W. D genes are given only for firm matches. The size field is filled for only some rows; it gives once, few, many or a size class.

j_call clone_size d_call v_call cdr3_nt cdr3_aa
TRBJ2-7 . TRBD2 TRBV12-3/TRBV12-4 TGTGCCAGCAGTCCCGGGACTAGCGGCACGTACTTC CASSPGTSGTYF
TRBJ1-2 . . TRBV3-1/TRBV3-2 TGTGCCAGCAGCCAAGATCGTAACCCCGGCTATGGCTACACCTTC CASSQDRNPGYGYTF
TRBJ1-2 . TRBD1 TRBV3-1/TRBV3-2 TGTGCCAGCAGCCAAGGACAGGGGGAACACTATGGCTACACCTTC CASSQGQGEHYGYTF
TRBJ2-7 . TRBD2 TRBV4-3 TGCGCCAGCAGCCAGTATAGCGGGGGGTCCTACGAGCAGTACTTC CASSQYSGGSYEQYF
TRBJ2-6 . TRBD1 TRBV6-5 TGTGCCAGCAGTCTGACAGGGTCTGGGGCCAACGTCCTGACTTTC CASSLTGSGANVLTF
TRBJ1-4 . TRBD1 TRBV11-2 TGTGCCAGCAGCCCCCGGACAGGGGGCGGTTCAACTAATGAAAAACTGTTTTTT CASSPRTGGGSTNEKLFF
TRBJ2-2 . TRBD1 TRBV7-2 TGTGCCAGCAGCATAGGACAGGGGGCTGGCGGGGAGCTGTTTTTT CASSIGQGAGGELFF
TRBJ2-1 few TRBD1 TRBV11-3 TGTGCCAGCAGCCTGGGACAGGGAGTTCGAAATGAGCAGTTCTTC CASSLGQGVRNEQFF
TRBJ2-3 . . TRBV4-1 TGCGCCAGCAGCCGTCTCGTGGGGAGAGACGCAGATACGCAGTATTTT CASSRLVGRDADTQYF
TRBJ1-4 . TRBD1 TRBV28 TGTGCCAGCAGTTTCTTCGGACAGGCCCGAAGGATTGGGGATGAAAAACTGTTTTTT CASSFFGQARRIGDEKLFF
TRBJ2-3 . . TRBV7-8 TGTGCCAGCAGCTTAGGGATTAACAGGGTCTCTAGCACAGATACGCAGTATTTT CASSLGINRVSSTDTQYF
TRBJ2-2 once TRBD1 TRBV30 TGTGCCTGCATGACAGGGATCGGCACCGGGGAGCTGTTTTTT CACMTGIGTGELFF
TRBJ1-2 . . TRBV2 TGTGCCAGCATGAGGAATAACTATGGCTACACCTTC CASMRNNYGYTF
TRBJ2-7 . . TRBV3-1/TRBV3-2 TGTGCCAGCAGCCAAGTGGGCAGCTCCTACGAGCAGTACTTC CASSQVGSSYEQYF
TRBJ2-7 . TRBD1 TRBV25-1 TGTGCCAGCAGTGAAGGACAGGGGGCTGTTTACGAGCAGTACTTC CASSEGQGAVYEQYF
TRBJ2-1 . TRBD2 TRBV4-1 TGCGCCAGCAGCCAAGTAGCGGGGGGCGACTACAATGAGCAGTTCTTC CASSQVAGGDYNEQFF
TRBJ1-1 . . TRBV14 TGTGCCAGCAGCCAATTTAGGAACACTGAAGCTTTCTTT CASSQFRNTEAFF
TRBJ2-7 . TRBD1 TRBV18 TGTGCCAGCTCAGCCCGGGACAGTGGCAACGAGCAGTACTTC CASSARDSGNEQYF
TRBJ1-3 . . TRBV5-1 TGCGCCAGCAGGCATACAGGGTCCCCTGGAAACACCATATATTTT CASRHTGSPGNTIYF
TRBJ2-3 . . TRBV20-1 TGCAGTGCTAGAGTGAGGGATACGCAGTATTTT CSARVRDTQYF
TRBJ2-1 . TRBD1 TRBV5-1 TGCGCCAGCAGCGGCCGGGACAGGGGACATAATGAGCAGTTCTTC CASSGRDRGHNEQFF
TRBJ2-7 . . TRBV5-1 TGCGCCAGCAGCTGGAGGGGGGGAGACGAGCAGTACTTC CASSWRGGDEQYF
TRBJ1-1 . TRBD1 TRBV5-5 TGTGCCAGCAGCTTGTGGGGACAGGGGAGCACTGAAGCTTTCTTT CASSLWGQGSTEAFF
TRBJ1-2 . TRBD1 TRBV9 TGTGCCAGCAGCGTAGAGGGACAGTCACGCGGCTACACCTTC CASSVEGQSRGYTF
TRBJ2-7 . TRBD1 TRBV18 TGTGCCAGCTCACCACTTGACAGGGAAGAGCAGTACTTC CASSPLDREEQYF
TRBJ2-1 . TRBD2 TRBV28 TGTGCCAGCACGAACATAGCGGGGGGCACCTATGAGCAGTTCTTC CASTNIAGGTYEQFF
TRBJ1-1 once . TRBV27 TGTGCCAGCAGTTTGGGGGGGAATGAAGCTTTCTTT CASSLGGNEAFF
TRBJ1-1 . TRBD1 TRBV6-5 TGTGCCAGCACACAGGGGACGGCTGAAGCTTTCTTT CASTQGTAEAFF
TRBJ2-3 . . TRBV27 TGTGCCAGCAGTTTCGGAGTTACAGATACGCAGTATTTT CASSFGVTDTQYF
TRBJ2-7 . TRBD2 TRBV3-1/TRBV3-2 TGTGCCAGCAGCCAAGATCTCGTAGCGGGGGGCTACGAGCAGTACTTC CASSQDLVAGGYEQYF
TRBJ2-7 . TRBD1 TRBV11-2 TGTGCCAGCAGCCCGGGACAGGGGAGAGTCTACGAGCAGTACTTC CASSPGQGRVYEQYF
TRBJ2-3 . . TRBV7-7 TGTGCCAGCAGCTTAGCTCAGGGCCAGGTGCCGCAGTATTTT CASSLAQGQVPQYF
TRBJ1-2 . . TRBV6-5 TGTGCCAGCAGACCCAGGTCTTCTAACTATGGCTACACCTTC CASRPRSSNYGYTF
TRBJ1-4 . TRBD1 TRBV18 TGTGCCAGCTCCGGTGGACAGGGAAATGAAAAACTGTTTTTT CASSGGQGNEKLFF
TRBJ1-2 . TRBD1 TRBV7-9 TGTGCCAGCAGCTCCGGGACAGGGCGGGGCTACACCTTC CASSSGTGRGYTF
TRBJ2-3 . TRBD2 TRBV7-8 TGTGCCAGCAGCCTAGCGGGGGGGCCTACAGATACGCAGTATTTT CASSLAGGPTDTQYF
TRBJ2-7 . TRBD2 TRBV6-2/TRBV6-3 TGTGCCAGCAGCCGCAGACTAGCGGGGGCCCTCTTCTACGAGCAGTACTTC CASSRRLAGALFYEQYF
TRBJ1-3 . . TRBV5-1 TGCGCCAGCAGTCGTCCCCCTGACGGGAAACGGGTAGAGGCCAGGGGTGAACACACCATATATTTT CASSRPPDGKRVEARGEHTIYF